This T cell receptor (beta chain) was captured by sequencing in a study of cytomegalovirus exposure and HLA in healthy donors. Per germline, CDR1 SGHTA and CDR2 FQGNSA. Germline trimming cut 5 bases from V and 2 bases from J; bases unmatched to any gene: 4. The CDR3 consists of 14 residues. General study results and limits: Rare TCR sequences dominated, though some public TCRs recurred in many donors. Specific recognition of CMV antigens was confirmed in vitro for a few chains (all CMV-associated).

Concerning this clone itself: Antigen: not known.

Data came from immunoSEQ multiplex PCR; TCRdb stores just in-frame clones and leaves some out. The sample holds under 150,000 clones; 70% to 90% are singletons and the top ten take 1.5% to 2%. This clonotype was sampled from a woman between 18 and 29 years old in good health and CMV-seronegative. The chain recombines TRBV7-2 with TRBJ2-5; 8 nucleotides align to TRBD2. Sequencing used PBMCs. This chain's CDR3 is CASSETSDQETQYF. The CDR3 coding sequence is TGTGCCAGCAGCGAGACTAGCGATCAAGAGACCCAGTACTTC.